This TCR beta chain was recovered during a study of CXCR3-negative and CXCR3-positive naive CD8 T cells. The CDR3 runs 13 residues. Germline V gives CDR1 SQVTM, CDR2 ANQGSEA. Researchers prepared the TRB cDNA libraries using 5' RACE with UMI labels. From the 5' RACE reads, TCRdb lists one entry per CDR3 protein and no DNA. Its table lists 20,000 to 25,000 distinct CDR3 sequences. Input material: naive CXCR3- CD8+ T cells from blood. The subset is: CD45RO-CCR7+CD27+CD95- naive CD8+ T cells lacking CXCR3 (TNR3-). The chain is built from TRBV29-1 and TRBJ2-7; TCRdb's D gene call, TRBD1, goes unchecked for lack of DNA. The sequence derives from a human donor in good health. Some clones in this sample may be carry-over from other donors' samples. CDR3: CSVATGDHYEQYF.